The 6 T cell receptor beta chains below all came from one sample that was sequenced in a study of blood T cell repertoires in COVID-19. The method was immunoSEQ multiplex PCR; TCRdb's version includes in-frame clones alone and lacks a portion of them. The table includes 250,000 to 300,000 clones, about 90% detected once. What was sequenced was peripheral blood. These receptors were collected from a woman aged 25 to 39 with COVID-19, enrolled during active disease.

The chain joins TRBV24-1 to TRBJ1-5; 9 bases fit TRBD1. CDR3 size: 15 residues. CDR1 KGHDR and CDR2 SFDVKD come from the germline V gene. Trimming took 7 bases from V and 3 from J; bases not matched to a gene: 6. This CDR3 reads CATRGTGNSNQPQHF. In DNA form, the CDR3 reads TGTGCCACCAGGGGGACAGGGAACTCCAATCAGCCCCAGCATTTT.

The J gene is TRBJ2-1, the V gene TRBV5-6, with TRBD2 matching 12 bases. CDR1 is SGHDT, CDR2 YYEEEE, per germline. With V trimmed by 4 bases and J by 2 bases, 7 bases remained unmatched. CDR3 size: 17 residues. The CDR3 region has the DNA TGTGCCAGCAGCGGCGGACTAGCGGGAACGGCCTACAATGAGCAGTTCTTC. It codes for CASSGGLAGTAYNEQFF.

The chain has TRBV5-1 and TRBJ2-4; 9 nucleotides agree with TRBD1. The CDR3 is 12 residues long. V was pared by 3 bases and J by 10 bases, with 2 bases of the junction left unmatched. From germline, CDR1 is SGHRS and CDR2 YFSETQ. CDR3: CASSYGQGIQYF. The DNA for the CDR3 is TGCGCCAGCAGCTACGGACAGGGGATTCAGTACTTC.

This clone has just one count. The V and J genes are TRBV19 and TRBJ1-5, with 7 nucleotides matching TRBD1. The CDR3 length is 15 residues. Germline V gene sequence: CDR1 LNHDA, CDR2 SQIVND (reference sequence). The trim removed 4 bases at V and 2 bases at J, leaving 5 bases unmatched. CDR3 in DNA: TGTGCCAGTAGTACGTCAGGGGGAGGCAATCAGCCCCAGCATTTT. Translating it yields CASSTSGGGNQPQHF.

The V and J genes are TRBV7-9 and TRBJ1-1; the D is unclear. V lost 1 base and J lost 3, with 12 bases in between. There are 15 residues in the CDR3. The V gene's germline CDR1 is SEHNR and CDR2 FQNEAQ (reference sequence). The chain's CDR3 is CASSLVGRLYTEAFF. CDR3 bases: TGTGCCAGCAGCTTAGTCGGCAGACTTTACACTGAAGCTTTCTTT.

The CDR3 region is CASSLTGYGYTF. For the CDR3, the DNA is TGCGCCAGCAGCTTGACAGGGTACGGCTACACCTTC. This chain links TRBV5-1 with TRBJ1-2; possibly TRBD1 for D (6 bases). Germline loops: CDR1 SGHRS, CDR2 YFSETQ. V gave up 1 base and J gave up 8 bases, with 9 bases separating them. This CDR3 is 12 amino acids long.